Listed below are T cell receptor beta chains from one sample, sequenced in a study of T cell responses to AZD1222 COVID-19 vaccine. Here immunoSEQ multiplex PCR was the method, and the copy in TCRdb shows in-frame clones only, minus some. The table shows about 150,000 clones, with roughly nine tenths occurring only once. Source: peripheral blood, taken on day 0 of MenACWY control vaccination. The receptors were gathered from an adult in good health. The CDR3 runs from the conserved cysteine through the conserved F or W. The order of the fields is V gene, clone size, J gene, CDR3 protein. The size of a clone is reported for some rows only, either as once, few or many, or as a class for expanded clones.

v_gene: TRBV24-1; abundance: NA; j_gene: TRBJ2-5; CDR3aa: CATSDSGQGIQETQYF
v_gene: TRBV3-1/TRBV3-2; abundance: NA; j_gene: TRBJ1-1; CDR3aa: CASSWRQLNTEAFF
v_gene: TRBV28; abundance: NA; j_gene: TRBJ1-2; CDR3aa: CASSSLGTLYGYTF
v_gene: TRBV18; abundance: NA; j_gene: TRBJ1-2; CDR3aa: CASSPSPTPNYGYTF
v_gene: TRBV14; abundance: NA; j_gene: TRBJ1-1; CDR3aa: CASSSQTGPYAEAFF
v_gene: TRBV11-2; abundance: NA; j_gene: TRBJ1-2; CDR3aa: CASSFRGGYTF
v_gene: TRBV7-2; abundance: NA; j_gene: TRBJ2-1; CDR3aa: CASSLSGLAGPSSYNEQFF
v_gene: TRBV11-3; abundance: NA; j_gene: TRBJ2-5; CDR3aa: CASSLGGQGARETQYF
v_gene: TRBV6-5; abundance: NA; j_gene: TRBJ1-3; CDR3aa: CASSRTGDSGNTIYF
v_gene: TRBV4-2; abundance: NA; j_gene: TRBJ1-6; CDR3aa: CASRTQGASYNSPLHF
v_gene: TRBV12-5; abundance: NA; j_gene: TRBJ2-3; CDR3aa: CASGSVRDFSRADTQYF
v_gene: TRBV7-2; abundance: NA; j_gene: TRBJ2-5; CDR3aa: CASSQQGGPETQYF
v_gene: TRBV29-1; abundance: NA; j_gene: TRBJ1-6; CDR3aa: CSVRGQGVNSPLHF
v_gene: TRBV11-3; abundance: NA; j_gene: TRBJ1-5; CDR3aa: CASSFRQGKHSNQPQHF
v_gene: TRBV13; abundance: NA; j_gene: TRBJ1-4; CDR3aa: CASSSQSWGQSTNEKLFF
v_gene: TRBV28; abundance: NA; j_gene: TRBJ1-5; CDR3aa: CASSLGGEGTQPQHF
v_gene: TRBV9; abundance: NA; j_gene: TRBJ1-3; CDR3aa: CASSSDGSSGNTIYF
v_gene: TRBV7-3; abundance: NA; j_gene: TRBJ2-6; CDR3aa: CASSSRGLAGRSGANVLTF
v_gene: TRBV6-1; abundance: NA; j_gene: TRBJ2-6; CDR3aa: CASSAQPFEAGANVLTF
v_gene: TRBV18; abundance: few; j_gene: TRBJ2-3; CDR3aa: CASSRGIAEITDTQYF
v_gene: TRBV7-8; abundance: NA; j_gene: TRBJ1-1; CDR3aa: CASRPRQANTEAFF
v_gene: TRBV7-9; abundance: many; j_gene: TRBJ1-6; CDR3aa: CASSFAIGEGNSPLHF
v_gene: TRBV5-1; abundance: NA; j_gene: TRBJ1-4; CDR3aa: CASSLGVGQGWEKLFF
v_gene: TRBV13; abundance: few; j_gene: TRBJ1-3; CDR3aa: CASSFPGNTIYF
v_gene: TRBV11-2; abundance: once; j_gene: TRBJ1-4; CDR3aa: CASSYNVAGEKLFF
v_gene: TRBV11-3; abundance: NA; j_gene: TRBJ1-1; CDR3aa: CASSPRAMNTEAFF
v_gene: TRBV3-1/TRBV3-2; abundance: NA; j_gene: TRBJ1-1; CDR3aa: CASSHREILNTEAFF
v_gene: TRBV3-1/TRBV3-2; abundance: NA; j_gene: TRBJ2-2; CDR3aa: CASSQGQPTGELFF
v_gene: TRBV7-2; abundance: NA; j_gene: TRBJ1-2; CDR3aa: CASSPFLRGGYGYTF
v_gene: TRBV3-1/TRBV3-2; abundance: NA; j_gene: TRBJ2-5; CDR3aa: CASSSETSGGYIGQETQYF
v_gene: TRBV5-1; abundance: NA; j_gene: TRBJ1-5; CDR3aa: CASIYPQGRQPQHF
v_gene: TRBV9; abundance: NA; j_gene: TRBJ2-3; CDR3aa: CASSFKAGGITDTQYF
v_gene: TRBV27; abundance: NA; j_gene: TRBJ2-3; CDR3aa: CASRGQDTDTQYF
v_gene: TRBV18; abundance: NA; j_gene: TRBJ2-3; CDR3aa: CASSPPGSPDTQYF
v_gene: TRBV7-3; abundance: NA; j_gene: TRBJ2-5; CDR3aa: CASRTSGTTQETQYF
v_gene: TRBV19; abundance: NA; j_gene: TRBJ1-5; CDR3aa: CASSLGQGINQPQHF
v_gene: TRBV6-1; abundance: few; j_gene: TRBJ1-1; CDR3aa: CASSENRRNTEAFF
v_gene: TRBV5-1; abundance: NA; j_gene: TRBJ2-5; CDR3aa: CASSRRWTSDQETQYF
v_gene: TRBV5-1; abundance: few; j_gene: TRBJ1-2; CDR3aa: CASRAGGAFGYTF
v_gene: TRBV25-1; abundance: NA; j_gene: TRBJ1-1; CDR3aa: CASSELGGGTTEAFF
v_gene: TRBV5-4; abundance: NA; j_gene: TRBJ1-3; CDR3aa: CASGTTTGNTIYF
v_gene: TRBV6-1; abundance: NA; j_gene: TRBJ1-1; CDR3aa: CASSEASGPNTEAFF
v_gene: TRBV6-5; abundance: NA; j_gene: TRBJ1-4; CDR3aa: CASSFYTGTHNEKLFF
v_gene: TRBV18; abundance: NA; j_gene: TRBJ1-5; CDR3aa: CASSPIPGAGNQPQHF
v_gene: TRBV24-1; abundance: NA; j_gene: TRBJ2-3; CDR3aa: CATSVDFTDTQYF